These 9 T cell receptor beta chains were all obtained from the same sample, sequenced in a study of cytomegalovirus exposure and HLA in healthy donors. PCR was performed using 60 Vbeta and 13 Jbeta primers. The table came from immunoSEQ multiplex PCR; TCRdb's copy has only in-frame clones and leaves some out. The table includes nearly 110,000 clones, over 60% detected once. Sample: PBMCs. These receptors were obtained from a woman aged 45-65 years in good health and CMV-seropositive.

This chain connects TRBV19 to TRBJ2-6, with 7 bases identical to TRBD1. CDR3 size: 16 residues. In germline, CDR1 is LNHDA, CDR2 SQIVND (reference sequence). V gave up 7 bases and J gave up 1 base; unmatched junction bases: 7. The CDR3 coding sequence is TGTGCCAGTACCCGAGGGGGCGCATCTGGGGCCAACGTCCTGACTTTC. Its translation is CASTRGGASGANVLTF.

This clone has a handful of counts. The chain uses TRBV5-1 and TRBJ2-6, with 7 bases lining up with TRBD1. With 3 bases clipped from V and 0 bases from J, the junction kept 9 bases outside the gene matches. This CDR3 spans 18 amino acids. The germline V gene encodes CDR1 SGHRS and CDR2 YFSETQ. The CDR3 region has the DNA TGCGCCAGCAGCTCCAGGACAGGCTTGGGCTCTGGGGCCAACGTCCTGACTTTC. This codes for CASSSRTGLGSGANVLTF. Full variable domain (missing parts from reference TRBV5-1 and TRBJ2-6): KAGVTQTPRYLIKTRGQQVTLSCSPISGHRSVSWYQQTPGQGLQFLFEYFSETQRNKGNFPGRFSGRQFSNSRSEMNVSTLELGDSALYLCASSSRTGLGSGANVLTFGAGSRLTVL.

This chain uses TRBV28 with TRBJ2-1, with TRBD2 matching 8 bases. The CDR3 totals 14 residues. J gave up 2 bases and V 8 bases, and 5 bases lay outside the gene matches. Germline CDR1 and CDR2: MDHEN and SYDVKM. CDR3 sequence (DNA): TGTGCCAGCGGGACTAGTCTCCCCTACAATGAGCAGTTCTTC. It codes for CASGTSLPYNEQFF.

The chain employs TRBV13 and TRBJ2-1; TRBD2 matches at 9 bases. The CDR3 is made up of 15 amino acids. Germline V gene lookup returns CDR1 PRHDT and CDR2 FYEKMQ (reference sequence). The ends lost 4 bases at V and 5 bases at J; junction bases unmatched: 6. The CDR3 sequence: CASSSLAGVDNEQFF. In DNA form, the CDR3 reads TGTGCCAGCAGCTCTTTAGCGGGGGTCGACAATGAGCAGTTCTTC.

This clone has only a few counts. The rearrangement uses TRBV7-6 and TRBJ1-1; 8 bases fit TRBD1. The V and J ends lost 5 bases and 3 bases, in that order; junction bases with no gene match: 5. The germline V gene encodes CDR1 SGHVS and CDR2 FNYEAQ. CDR3 length: 14 amino acids. The CDR3 spells CASSRGTGHTEAFF. CDR3 coding DNA: TGTGCCAGCAGCAGAGGGACAGGCCACACTGAAGCTTTCTTT.

This chain links TRBV15 with TRBJ2-1; perhaps TRBD2 as D (6 bases). Germline CDR1 reads LNHNV; CDR2 reads YYDKDF (reference sequence). This CDR3 is 18 amino acids long. Between the trimmed V and J ends, which lost 0 bases and 1 base, there was a span of 16 bases. Here the CDR3 DNA reads TGTGCCACCAGCAGAGATGTAGGAGCGGGCGTTTCCTACAATGAGCAGTTCTTC. Protein product: CATSRDVGAGVSYNEQFF.

The gene calls are TRBV5-4 and TRBJ2-5, with a possible D match to TRBD2 (6 bases). V lost 4 bases to trimming and J lost 5 bases, with 18 bases between them. CDR3 length: 15 amino acids. CDR1 and CDR2 from the germline V gene are SGHNT and YYREEE (reference sequence). The CDR3 region has the DNA TGTGCCAGCAGCACCCGACTAGGAACGGGGGAGACCCAGTACTTC. It specifies CASSTRLGTGETQYF.

The chain couples TRBV5-1 to TRBJ1-1; D is unresolved. Germline V CDR1 and CDR2: SGHRS, YFSETQ. Trimming took off 1 base at V and 2 bases at J, with 12 bases between the two ends. This CDR3 comprises 15 residues. Here the CDR3 reads CASSLSGKLNTEAFF. The CDR3 DNA follows: TGCGCCAGCAGCTTGAGCGGGAAACTAAACACTGAAGCTTTCTTT.

The rearrangement joins TRBV19 to TRBJ2-3, with D possibly being TRBD1 (8 bases). CDR3 length: 14 residues. Trimming cost V 5 bases and J 3 bases, with 12 bases left between them. Per germline, CDR1 LNHDA and CDR2 SQIVND (reference sequence). CDR3 DNA: TGTGCCAGTAGTGACAGGGGAGGGACAGATACGCAGTATTTT. Amino acid sequence: CASSDRGGTDTQYF.